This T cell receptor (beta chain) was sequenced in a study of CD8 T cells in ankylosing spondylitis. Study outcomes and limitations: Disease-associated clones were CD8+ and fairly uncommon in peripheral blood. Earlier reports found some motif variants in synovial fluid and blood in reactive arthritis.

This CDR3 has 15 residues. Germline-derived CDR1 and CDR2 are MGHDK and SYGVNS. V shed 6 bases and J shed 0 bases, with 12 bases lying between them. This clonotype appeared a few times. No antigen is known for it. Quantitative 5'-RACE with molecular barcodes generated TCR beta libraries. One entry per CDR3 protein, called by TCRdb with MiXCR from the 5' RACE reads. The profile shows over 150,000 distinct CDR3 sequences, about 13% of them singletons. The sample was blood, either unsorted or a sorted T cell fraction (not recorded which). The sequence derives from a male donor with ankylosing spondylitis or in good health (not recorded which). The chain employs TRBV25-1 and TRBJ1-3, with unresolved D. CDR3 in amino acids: CASRAEGYSGNTIYF. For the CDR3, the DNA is TGTGCCAGCAGGGCCGAAGGTTACTCTGGAAACACCATATATTTT. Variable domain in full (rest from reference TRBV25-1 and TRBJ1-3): EADIYQTPRYLVIGTGKKITLECSQTMGHDKMYWYQQDPGMELHLIHYSYGVNSTEKGDLSSESTVSRIRTEHFPLTLESARPSHTSQYLCASRAEGYSGNTIYFGEGSWLTVV.